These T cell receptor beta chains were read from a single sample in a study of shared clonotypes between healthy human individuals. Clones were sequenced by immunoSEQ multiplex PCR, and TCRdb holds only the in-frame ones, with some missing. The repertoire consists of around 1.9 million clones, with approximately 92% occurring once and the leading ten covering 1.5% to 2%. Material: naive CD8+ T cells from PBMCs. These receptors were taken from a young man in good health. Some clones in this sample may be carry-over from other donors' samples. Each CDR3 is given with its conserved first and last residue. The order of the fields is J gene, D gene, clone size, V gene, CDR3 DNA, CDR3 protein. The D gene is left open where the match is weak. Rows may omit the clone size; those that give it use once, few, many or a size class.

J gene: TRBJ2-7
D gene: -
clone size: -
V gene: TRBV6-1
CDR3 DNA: TGTGCCAGCAGGGAGGGGGCCTACGAGCAGTACTTC
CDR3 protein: CASREGAYEQYF

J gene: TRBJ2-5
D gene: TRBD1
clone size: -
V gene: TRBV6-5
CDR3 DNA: TGTGCCAGCAGTTACTGGACAGGGCAGGAGACCCAGTACTTC
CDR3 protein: CASSYWTGQETQYF

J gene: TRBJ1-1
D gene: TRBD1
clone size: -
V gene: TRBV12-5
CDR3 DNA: TGTGCTAGTGGTTTGGGACCAGGGGGCTCGGGAGCTTTCTTT
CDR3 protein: CASGLGPGGSGAFF

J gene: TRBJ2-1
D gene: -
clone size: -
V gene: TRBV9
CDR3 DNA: TGTGCCAGCAGCGTAGAGGCGGAGGCAAGCTCCTACAATGAGCAGTTCTTC
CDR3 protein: CASSVEAEASSYNEQFF

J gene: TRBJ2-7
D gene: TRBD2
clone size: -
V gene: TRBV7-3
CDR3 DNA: TGTGCCAGCAGTCCCAGTGGGGGACTAAGCCCCTACGAGCAGTACTTC
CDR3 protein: CASSPSGGLSPYEQYF

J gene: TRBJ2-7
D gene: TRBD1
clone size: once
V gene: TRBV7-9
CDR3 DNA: TGTGCCAGCAGCCCCAGGGGACAGGTCAACGAGCAGTACTTC
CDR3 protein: CASSPRGQVNEQYF

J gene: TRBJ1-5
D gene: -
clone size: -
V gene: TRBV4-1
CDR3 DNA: TGCGCCAGCAGCCAAAACTGGGGGGATGCCAATCAGCCCCAGCATTTT
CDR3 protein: CASSQNWGDANQPQHF

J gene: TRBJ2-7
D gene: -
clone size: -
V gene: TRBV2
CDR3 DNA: TGTGCCAGCAGTGTAGGTCCCGTACCAAGCTCCTACGAGCAGTACTTC
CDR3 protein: CASSVGPVPSSYEQYF

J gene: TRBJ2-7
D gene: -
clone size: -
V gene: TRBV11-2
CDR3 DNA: TGTGCCAGCAGCGGGATGATCTACGAGCAGTACTTC
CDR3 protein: CASSGMIYEQYF

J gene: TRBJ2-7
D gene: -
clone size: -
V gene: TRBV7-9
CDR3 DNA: TGTGCCAGCAGCCCCGACTCGAGCTACGAGCAGTACTTC
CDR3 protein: CASSPDSSYEQYF

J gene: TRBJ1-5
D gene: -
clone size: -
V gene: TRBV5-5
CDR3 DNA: TGTGCCAGCAGCTTGTCTCTAAAACAGCCCCAGCATTTT
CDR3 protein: CASSLSLKQPQHF

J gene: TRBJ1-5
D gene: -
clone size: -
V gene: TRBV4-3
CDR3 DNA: TGCGCCAGCAGCCAAGGAAGGGCAGGCTTCAATCAGCCCCAGCATTTT
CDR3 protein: CASSQGRAGFNQPQHF

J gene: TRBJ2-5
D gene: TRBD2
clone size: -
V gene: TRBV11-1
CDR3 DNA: TGTGCCAGCAGCTTAAGAGCGGGGGTGGGGGAGACCCAGTACTTC
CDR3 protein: CASSLRAGVGETQYF

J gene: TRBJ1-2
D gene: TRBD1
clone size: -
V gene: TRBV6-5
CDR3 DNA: TGTGCCAGCAGTTCCGGGGGGGACAGGGCTAACTATGGCTACACCTTC
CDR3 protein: CASSSGGDRANYGYTF

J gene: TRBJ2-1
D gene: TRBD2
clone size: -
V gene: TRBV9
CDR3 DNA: TGTGCCAGCAGCGACGGACTAGCGGGAACCTCCTACAATGAGCAGTTCTTC
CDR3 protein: CASSDGLAGTSYNEQFF

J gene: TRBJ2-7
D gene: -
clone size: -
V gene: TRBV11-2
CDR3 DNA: TGTGCCAGCAGCCCCTCTTCCAACGAGCAGTACTTC
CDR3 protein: CASSPSSNEQYF

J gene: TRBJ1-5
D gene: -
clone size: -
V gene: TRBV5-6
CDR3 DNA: TGTGCCAGCAGCCAACGGGGGTATCAGCCCCAGCATTTT
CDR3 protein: CASSQRGYQPQHF

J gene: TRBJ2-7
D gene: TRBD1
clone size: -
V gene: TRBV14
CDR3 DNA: TGTGCCAGCAGCCCCGGACAGGGAGATGTTAATGCTCGCGAGCAGTACTTC
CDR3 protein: CASSPGQGDVNAREQYF

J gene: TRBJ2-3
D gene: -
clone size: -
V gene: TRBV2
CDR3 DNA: TGTGCCAGCAGTGAGAGGGAGCCAGATACGCAGTATTTT
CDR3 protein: CASSEREPDTQYF

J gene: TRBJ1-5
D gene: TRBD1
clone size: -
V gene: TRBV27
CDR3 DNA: TGTGCCAGCAGTTACCGACAGGGTGGGCAGCCCCAGCATTTT
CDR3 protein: CASSYRQGGQPQHF

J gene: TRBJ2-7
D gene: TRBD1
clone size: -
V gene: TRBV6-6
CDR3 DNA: TGTGCCAGCAGGGGAGACAGGGGAGGCTACGAGCAGTACTTC
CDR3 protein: CASRGDRGGYEQYF

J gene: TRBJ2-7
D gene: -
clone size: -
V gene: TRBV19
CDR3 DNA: TGTGCCAGTAGTAAACGGGGTGAGAAATACGAGGAGTACTTC
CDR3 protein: CASSKRGEKYEEYF

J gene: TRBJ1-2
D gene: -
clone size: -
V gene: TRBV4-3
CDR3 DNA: TGCGCCAGCAGCCGAGGCGGCCCCTCGCGGTCTGGCTACACCTTC
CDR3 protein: CASSRGGPSRSGYTF

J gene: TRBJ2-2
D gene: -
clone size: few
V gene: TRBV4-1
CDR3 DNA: TGCGCCAGCAGCCAACCCGTTGGAGTCGGGGAGCTGTTTTTT
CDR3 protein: CASSQPVGVGELFF

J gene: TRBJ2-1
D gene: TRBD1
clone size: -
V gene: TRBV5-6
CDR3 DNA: TGTGCCAGCACCACCGGGACAGGGGTTAATGAGCAGTTCTTC
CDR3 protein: CASTTGTGVNEQFF

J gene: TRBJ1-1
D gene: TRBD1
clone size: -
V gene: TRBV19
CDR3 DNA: TGTGCCAGCCAGGACACAGGGGGTTTCGGCACTGAAGCTTTCTTT
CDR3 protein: CASQDTGGFGTEAFF

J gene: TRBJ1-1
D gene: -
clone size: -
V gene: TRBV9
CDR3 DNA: TGTGCCAGCAGCCCATACGCCGGGGGGGGCACTGAAGCTTTCTTT
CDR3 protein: CASSPYAGGGTEAFF

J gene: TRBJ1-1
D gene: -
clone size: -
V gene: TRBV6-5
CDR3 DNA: TGTGCCAGCAGTCCAACGGACATGAACACTGAAGCTTTCTTT
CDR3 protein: CASSPTDMNTEAFF

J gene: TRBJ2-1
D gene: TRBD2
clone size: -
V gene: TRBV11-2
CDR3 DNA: TGTGCCAGCAGTCACCGGACTAGCGGGAACAATGAGCAGTTCTTC
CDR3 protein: CASSHRTSGNNEQFF

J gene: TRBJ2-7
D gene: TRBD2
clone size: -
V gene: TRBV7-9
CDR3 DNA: TGTGCCAGCAGCTTACTAGCGGGAGGTCACGAGCAGTACTTC
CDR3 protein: CASSLLAGGHEQYF

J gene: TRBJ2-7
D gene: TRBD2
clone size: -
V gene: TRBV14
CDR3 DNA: TGTGCCAGCAGCCCCCTCTTGCTAGCGGGAACCTCCTACGAGCAGTACTTC
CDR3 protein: CASSPLLLAGTSYEQYF

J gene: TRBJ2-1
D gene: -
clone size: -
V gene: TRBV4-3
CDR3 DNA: TGCGCCAGCAGCCAAGATCCGTTGAGCTCCTACAATGAGCAGTTCTTC
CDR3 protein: CASSQDPLSSYNEQFF

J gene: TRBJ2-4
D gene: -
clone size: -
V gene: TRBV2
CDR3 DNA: TGTGCCAGCAGCCCAGCCTCCAAAAACATTCAGTACTTC
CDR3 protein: CASSPASKNIQYF

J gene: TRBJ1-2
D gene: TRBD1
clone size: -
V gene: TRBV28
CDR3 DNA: TGTGCCAGCAGTTACGGGACAGGCTCTTATGGCTACACCTTC
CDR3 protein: CASSYGTGSYGYTF

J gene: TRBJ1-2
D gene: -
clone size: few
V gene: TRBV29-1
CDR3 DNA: TGCAGCCTACGGGCAGGGGCCTATGGCTACACCTTC
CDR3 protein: CSLRAGAYGYTF

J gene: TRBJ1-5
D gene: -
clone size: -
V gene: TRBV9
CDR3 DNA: TGTGCCAGCAGCCCCAGACCGGGACTCAATCAGCCCCAGCATTTT
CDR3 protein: CASSPRPGLNQPQHF

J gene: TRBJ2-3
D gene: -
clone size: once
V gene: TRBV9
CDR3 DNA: TGTGCCAGCAGCGTAGCTAACGGCCTAGCCAGCACAGATACGCAGTATTTT
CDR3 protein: CASSVANGLASTDTQYF

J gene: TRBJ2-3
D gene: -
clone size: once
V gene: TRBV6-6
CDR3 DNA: TGTGCCAGCGAAGCACCGGGAGATACGCAGTATTTT
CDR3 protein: CASEAPGDTQYF

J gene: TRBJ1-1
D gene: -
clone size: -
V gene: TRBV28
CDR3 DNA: TGTGCCAGCACCTCTTTCTTGTTAGTGAACACTGAAGCTTTCTTT
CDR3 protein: CASTSFLLVNTEAFF

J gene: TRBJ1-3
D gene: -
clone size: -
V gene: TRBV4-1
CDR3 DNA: TGCGCCAGCAGCCCCCGGACAGCGAGCTCTGGAAACACCATATATTTT
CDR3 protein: CASSPRTASSGNTIYF

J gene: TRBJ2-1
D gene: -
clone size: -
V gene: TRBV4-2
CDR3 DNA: TGTGCCAGCAGCCAAGATGAGGGCAATGAGCAGTTCTTC
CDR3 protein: CASSQDEGNEQFF

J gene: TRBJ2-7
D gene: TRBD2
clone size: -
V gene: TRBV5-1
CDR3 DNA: TGCGCCAGCAGCCCGTCGAAACCACTAGCGGGGACGCACTCCTACGAGCAGTACTTC
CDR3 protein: CASSPSKPLAGTHSYEQYF

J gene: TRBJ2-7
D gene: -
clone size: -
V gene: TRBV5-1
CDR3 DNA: TGCGCCAGCAGCTTTTTCACAAAGCCCTACGAGCAGTACTTC
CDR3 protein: CASSFFTKPYEQYF

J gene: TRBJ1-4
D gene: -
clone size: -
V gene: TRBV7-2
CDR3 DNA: TGTGCCAGCAGCTTACGGGGGGGAAACGAAAAACTGTTTTTT
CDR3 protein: CASSLRGGNEKLFF

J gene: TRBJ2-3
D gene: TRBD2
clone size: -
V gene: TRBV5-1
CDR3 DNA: TGCGCCAGCAGCCCCGAGCCCCAGCGGGAGACCGGGGGTACGCAGTATTTT
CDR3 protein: CASSPEPQRETGGTQYF

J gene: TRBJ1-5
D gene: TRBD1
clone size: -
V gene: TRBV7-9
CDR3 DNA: TGTGCCAGCAGCGCCACCGGGACAGGGGTATGGCCCCAGCATTTT
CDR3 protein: CASSATGTGVWPQHF

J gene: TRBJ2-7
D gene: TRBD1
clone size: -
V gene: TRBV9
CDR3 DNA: TGTGCCAGCAGCGGGCCAGGGGGCTTCGACGAGCAGTACTTC
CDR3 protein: CASSGPGGFDEQYF

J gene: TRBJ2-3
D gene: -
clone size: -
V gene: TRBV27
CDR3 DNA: TGTGCCAGCAGTGTGAGAGGGGATACGCAGTATTTT
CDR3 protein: CASSVRGDTQYF

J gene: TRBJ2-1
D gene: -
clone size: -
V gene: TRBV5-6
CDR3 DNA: TGTGCCAGCGGCGAGGAGGAATCCGGACCGTACAATGAGCAGTTCTTC
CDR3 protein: CASGEEESGPYNEQFF

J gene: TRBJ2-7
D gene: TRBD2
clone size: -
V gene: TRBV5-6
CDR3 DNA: TGTGCCAGCAGGTCCAGGACTAGCGGGAGCTACGAGCAGTACTTC
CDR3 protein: CASRSRTSGSYEQYF

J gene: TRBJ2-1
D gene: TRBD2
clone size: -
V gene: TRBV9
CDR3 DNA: TGTGCCAGCAGCGTAGACGAGCGGACTAGTGGTAGGTATGAGCAGTTCTTC
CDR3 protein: CASSVDERTSGRYEQFF